This T cell receptor (beta chain) was recorded in a study of cytomegalovirus exposure and HLA in healthy donors. General study points: It was taken for granted in presence/absence analyses that sequencing depth across donors was roughly uniform. The listing of 150 to 200 TCR beta chains classed them as cytomegalovirus-associated. Among TCR sequences, most were rare, though some public TCRs appeared in many donors.

The PCR contained 60 Vbeta and 13 Jbeta primers. Sequencing used immunoSEQ multiplex PCR; TCRdb keeps in-frame clones, though not all of them. The data show some 200,000 clones, approximately 11% seen once. Note on this clone: Its antigen is unknown.

This receptor was identified in a man aged 45-60 years in good health and CMV-seropositive. What was sequenced was PBMCs.

The CDR3 sequence is CASSLARVSDTQYF. CDR3 in DNA: TGCGCCAGCAGCTTGGCCAGGGTGAGCGATACGCAGTATTTT. This chain joins TRBV5-1 and TRBJ2-3; D is possibly TRBD1 (5 bases). V lost 0 bases and J 6 bases, leaving 11 bases between the germline ends. CDR3 size: 14 residues. Germline-derived CDR1 and CDR2 are SGHRS and YFSETQ.